This entry concerns a single TCR beta chain. This receptor's antigen is unknown. Base qualities were left out, and no much larger clone turns up one base away. This sample was taken from a study of T cell responses to AZD1222 COVID-19 vaccine (dated by TCRdb to 2020 to 2023). Some background on the complete study: A total of 230 to 250 trial participants underwent TCR sequencing, of whom more than 200 had received two doses of AZD1222 and about 25 had received two doses of the MenACWY control vaccine. Trial participants were enrolled into age subgroups of 18-55, 56-69 and 70-plus years, which contained approximately 150, 30 and 60 TCR-sequenced participants, respectively. What the research found in general, with its limitations: Participants were mostly white British, with more females than males. The authors suggested clonal diversity may have been underestimated. In the small 56-69-year group, the increase in depth fell short of significance, most likely because of low power. The whole spike protein was spanned by vaccine-associated CD4 TCRs, and dominant responses were seen in regions 160-218 and 743-854. Reportedly, close to half of the unique spike-specific TCRs recognized epitopes lying outside the regions that are mutated in the B.1.351 and B.1.1.7 variants. Conclusions about previously exposed vaccinees were limited because only a handful of AZD1222 recipients were SARS-CoV-2 seropositive at baseline. After two AZD1222 doses, both the breadth and the depth of spike-specific TCRs were significantly higher than at day 0 and than in MenACWY recipients. Because no day 14 peak-response samples were available, the repertoires could be characterized only after the peak T cell response.

The CDR3 runs 15 amino acids, cysteine and phenylalanine included. Only CDR3 DNA is held: 45 bases, read in frame from base 1. V loses 5 bases at its end and J loses 1 base; junction bases beyond the gene matches: 4. The germline V gene supplies CDR1 MDHEN and CDR2 SYDVKM. What the time point label conveys for this sample: about 28 days (+/-7) after the second vaccine dose. AZD1222 recipients given second doses at about 4 weeks or at about 12 weeks were pooled, since spike-specific TCR depth and breadth were not found to differ between the two schedules. Samples from vaccinated people were obtained from the UK trials COV001 and COV002, which included a single-blind randomized controlled phase 2/3 trial of AZD1222 (ChAdOx1 nCoV-19) in healthy adults. For TCRbeta chain sequencing, PBMC samples from trial participants were taken at day 0 and at day 28 after the second dose. The CDR3 regions of human TCRbeta chains were analyzed by immunosequencing. Concerning the study's data processing: Repertoire TCRs were checked for matches against a reference library of SARS-CoV-2-specific TCRs that had been generated using the MIRA antigen-specificity platform. Breadth was defined as the fraction of unique TCRs that were SARS-CoV-2-associated, and depth was defined as the fraction of total T cells that were SARS-CoV-2-associated. Each spike-specific TCR was assigned to its reactive spike region and to a CD4 or CD8 class using the MIRA data. Log10-transformed breadth and depth values were compared by one-way ANOVA with Sidak's multiple comparisons tests. In TCRdb, the immuneACCESS table is reduced to in-frame sequences with V and J assigned. These tables do not hold every clone; where another copy was compared, an unresolved V gene accounts for under half, and the others remain unexplained. Clone size and V and J calls were adopted from that table, with D and trimming inferred from the DNA. The sample includes more than 120,000 clones, with 75% to 90% observed a single time. 1.5% to 2% of the sample rests with the top ten.

The sequence is built from TRBV28 and TRBJ2-4, with 8 central nucleotides matching TRBD1. The sample in question was peripheral blood, obtained 28 days after the second AZD1222 dose. This receptor was taken from an adult who received the AZD1222 COVID-19 vaccine. The DNA sequence follows: TGTGCCAGCAGTCCCCAGGGGGCGGCCAAAAACATTCAGTACTTC. Its protein product is CASSPQGAAKNIQYF.